This T cell receptor (beta chain) was documented in a study of blood T cells in healthy people across ages. This clonotype was detected many times. Its antigen remains unknown. The CDR3 is made up of 19 amino acids. Trimming took off 4 bases at V and 0 bases at J, with 22 bases between the two ends. Germline V gene data show CDR1 as MGHRA and CDR2 as YSYEKL. Primers used in a second PCR of roughly 6 to 11 cycles were a sample-barcoded 5' primer and a J-beta primer mix. A single record per CDR3 protein comes from TCRdb applying MiXCR to the 5' RACE reads. Of over a million distinct CDR3 sequences listed, approximately 39% are singletons. Findings of the study overall: Expanded clonotype shifts may have been confounded, as the donors had an unknown CMV status.

The gene calls are TRBV4-1 and TRBJ2-4, with a tentative D call TRBD2 (6 bases). Sequencing was carried out using blood. The receptor was derived from a woman in her late teens or twenties in good health. The CDR3 DNA sequence: TGCGCCAGCAGCCCGGATCAGGGAGGCATGGGCTCAGCCAAAAACATTCAGTACTTC. Protein sequence: CASSPDQGGMGSAKNIQYF.